Given below is one T cell receptor beta chain in context. Its antigen remains unidentified. This record belongs to a study of cytomegalovirus exposure and HLA in healthy donors. Study details: Researchers previously reported finding 117 million unique TCR beta sequences from roughly 170 million T cells.

The study, taken as a whole, reports: Later work showed greater clonal expansion in HLA-associated TCR beta chains than in equally common others.

PCR used 60 Vbeta primers and 13 Jbeta primers. The assay was immunoSEQ multiplex PCR, and TCRdb's table has in-frame clones only and misses some. The sample gives over 100,000 clones, 74% of which show up once; 2% to 2.5% is in the top ten. Source material: PBMCs. This sequence was found in a human donor in good health.

In nucleotides, the CDR3 is TGTGCCTGGAGTGGAGGTATGAGCAATCAGCCCCAGCATTTT. Translating it yields CAWSGGMSNQPQHF. The chain carries TRBV30 and TRBJ1-5; D gene uncertain. Trimming left V 1 base short and J 1 base short, with 8 bases between. Per germline, CDR1 GTSNPN and CDR2 SVGIG (reference sequence). The CDR3 runs to 14 residues.